This is a list of T cell receptor beta chains from one sample in a study of shared clonotypes between healthy human individuals. The repertoire was sequenced with immunoSEQ multiplex PCR; TCRdb's copy has only in-frame clones and lacks some. The table has a few hundred thousand clones, around 78% seen once. Sequencing used PBMCs. These receptors came from a woman in her 40s in good health. Some clones in this sample may be carry-over from other donors' samples. Both conserved end residues are part of each CDR3. D genes are given only for firm matches. Size is omitted from some rows. Given values are once, few, many or a class for expanded clones.

J gene: TRBJ2-1; V gene: TRBV5-1; clone size: -; D gene: TRBD2; CDR3 protein: CASSSGTSYNEQFF; CDR3 DNA: TGCGCCAGCAGCTCAGGGACTAGCTACAATGAGCAGTTCTTC
J gene: TRBJ2-2; V gene: TRBV6-4; clone size: medium-sized; D gene: -; CDR3 protein: CASSERDAGELFF; CDR3 DNA: TGTGCCAGCAGTGAAAGGGATGCCGGGGAGCTGTTTTTT
J gene: TRBJ2-4; V gene: TRBV28; clone size: few; D gene: -; CDR3 protein: CASSVGDHRNIQYF; CDR3 DNA: TGTGCCAGCAGTGTCGGGGATCACAGAAACATTCAGTACTTC
J gene: TRBJ1-2; V gene: TRBV28; clone size: -; D gene: TRBD1; CDR3 protein: CASRPPAGQGSGYTF; CDR3 DNA: TGTGCCAGCAGACCCCCCGCAGGACAGGGTAGTGGCTACACCTTC
J gene: TRBJ2-1; V gene: TRBV6-5; clone size: -; D gene: TRBD2; CDR3 protein: CASSYSWTSYDEQFF; CDR3 DNA: TGTGCCAGCAGTTACTCTTGGACTAGTTATGATGAGCAGTTCTTC
J gene: TRBJ2-7; V gene: TRBV6-1; clone size: few; D gene: TRBD1; CDR3 protein: CASSQGTGGPHEQYF; CDR3 DNA: TGTGCCAGCAGTCAGGGGACAGGGGGTCCCCACGAGCAGTACTTC
J gene: TRBJ1-1; V gene: TRBV11-2; clone size: -; D gene: TRBD1; CDR3 protein: CASSLVRGQGLVTEAFF; CDR3 DNA: TGTGCCAGCAGCTTAGTCCGGGGACAGGGACTGGTCACTGAAGCTTTCTTT
J gene: TRBJ1-1; V gene: TRBV11-2; clone size: -; D gene: -; CDR3 protein: CASSWTNTEAFF; CDR3 DNA: TGTGCCAGCAGCTGGACGAACACTGAAGCTTTCTTT
J gene: TRBJ1-5; V gene: TRBV28; clone size: few; D gene: -; CDR3 protein: CASTVKSNQPQHF; CDR3 DNA: TGTGCCAGCACTGTAAAGAGCAATCAGCCCCAGCATTTT
J gene: TRBJ1-1; V gene: TRBV9; clone size: -; D gene: -; CDR3 protein: CASSVEGRCLNTEAFF; CDR3 DNA: TGTGCCAGCAGCGTAGAAGGCAGGTGTTTGAACACTGAAGCTTTCTTT
J gene: TRBJ2-5; V gene: TRBV6-1; clone size: -; D gene: TRBD1; CDR3 protein: CASTRDSLWTQYF; CDR3 DNA: TGTGCCAGCACCCGGGACAGCCTGTGGACCCAGTACTTC
J gene: TRBJ2-6; V gene: TRBV27; clone size: -; D gene: -; CDR3 protein: CASSFSSGANVLTF; CDR3 DNA: TGTGCCAGCAGTTTTTCCTCTGGGGCCAACGTCCTGACTTTC
J gene: TRBJ2-2; V gene: TRBV5-4; clone size: -; D gene: -; CDR3 protein: CASSLEYSNTGELFF; CDR3 DNA: TGTGCCAGCAGCTTGGAATACTCGAACACCGGGGAGCTGTTTTTT
J gene: TRBJ2-3; V gene: TRBV28; clone size: -; D gene: TRBD2; CDR3 protein: CASSLFQTSGTTDTQYF; CDR3 DNA: TGTGCCAGCAGTTTATTCCAGACTAGCGGGACCACAGATACGCAGTATTTT
J gene: TRBJ2-1; V gene: TRBV6-1; clone size: -; D gene: -; CDR3 protein: CASSEVNEQFF; CDR3 DNA: TGTGCCAGCAGTGAAGTTAATGAGCAGTTCTTC
J gene: TRBJ1-2; V gene: TRBV28; clone size: -; D gene: TRBD1; CDR3 protein: CASTDRTGYYGYTF; CDR3 DNA: TGTGCCAGCACCGATCGGACAGGATATTATGGCTACACCTTC
J gene: TRBJ2-1; V gene: TRBV5-1; clone size: -; D gene: TRBD2; CDR3 protein: CASSLGTSGRAGDNEQFF; CDR3 DNA: TGCGCCAGCAGCTTGGGGACTAGCGGGAGGGCCGGGGACAATGAGCAGTTCTTC
J gene: TRBJ2-7; V gene: TRBV12-2; clone size: -; D gene: -; CDR3 protein: CASRLVDGLAAFYEQYF; CDR3 DNA: TGTGCAAGTCGCTTGGTTGATGGACTAGCGGCTTTCTACGAGCAGTACTTC
J gene: TRBJ2-1; V gene: TRBV7-2; clone size: -; D gene: -; CDR3 protein: CASSFIGSGYNEQFF; CDR3 DNA: TGTGCCAGCAGCTTCATCGGGAGCGGATACAATGAGCAGTTCTTC
J gene: TRBJ2-1; V gene: TRBV10-1; clone size: -; D gene: -; CDR3 protein: CASSERQAKKQFF; CDR3 DNA: TGCGCCAGCAGTGAGAGGCAGGCTAAAAAGCAGTTCTTC
J gene: TRBJ2-1; V gene: TRBV30; clone size: -; D gene: -; CDR3 protein: CAWSSWRSGNEQFF; CDR3 DNA: TGTGCCTGGAGTAGTTGGAGGTCGGGCAATGAGCAGTTCTTC
J gene: TRBJ2-3; V gene: TRBV7-2; clone size: -; D gene: -; CDR3 protein: CASSLPLTDTQYF; CDR3 DNA: TGTGCCAGCAGCTTGCCTCTCACAGATACGCAGTATTTT
J gene: TRBJ1-2; V gene: TRBV5-1; clone size: -; D gene: -; CDR3 protein: CASSLDTPVIASGYTF; CDR3 DNA: TGCGCCAGCAGCCTAGACACCCCGGTTATCGCGTCCGGCTACACCTTC
J gene: TRBJ2-5; V gene: TRBV6-1; clone size: -; D gene: TRBD1; CDR3 protein: CASSLFEGRGETQYF; CDR3 DNA: TGTGCCAGCAGTCTCTTCGAAGGCAGGGGGGAGACCCAGTACTTC
J gene: TRBJ1-2; V gene: TRBV2; clone size: -; D gene: -; CDR3 protein: CASSEGAYGYTF; CDR3 DNA: TGTGCCAGCAGTGAGGGGGCCTATGGCTACACCTTC
J gene: TRBJ2-3; V gene: TRBV10-3; clone size: -; D gene: -; CDR3 protein: CAISDPPGRTKDTDTQYF; CDR3 DNA: TGTGCCATCAGTGACCCTCCTGGGAGGACTAAAGACACAGATACGCAGTATTTT
J gene: TRBJ2-7; V gene: TRBV28; clone size: -; D gene: TRBD1; CDR3 protein: CASSLSPGQSYEQYF; CDR3 DNA: TGTGCCAGCAGTTTATCTCCGGGACAGTCCTACGAGCAGTACTTC
J gene: TRBJ2-7; V gene: TRBV4-3; clone size: few; D gene: -; CDR3 protein: CASSSAPDLNEQYF; CDR3 DNA: TGCGCCAGCAGCTCGGCCCCGGACCTCAACGAGCAGTACTTC
J gene: TRBJ2-4; V gene: TRBV11-2; clone size: once; D gene: -; CDR3 protein: CASSSGPHPKNIQYF; CDR3 DNA: TGTGCCAGCAGCTCGGGACCGCATCCCAAAAACATTCAGTACTTC
J gene: TRBJ2-1; V gene: TRBV6-4; clone size: -; D gene: TRBD2; CDR3 protein: CASSRTSGDYNEQFF; CDR3 DNA: TGTGCCAGCAGTCGGACTAGCGGGGATTACAATGAGCAGTTCTTC
J gene: TRBJ2-7; V gene: TRBV7-2; clone size: -; D gene: -; CDR3 protein: CASTQGSSYEQYF; CDR3 DNA: TGTGCCAGCACACAAGGAAGCTCCTACGAGCAGTACTTC
J gene: TRBJ2-1; V gene: TRBV15; clone size: -; D gene: TRBD1; CDR3 protein: CATSRTGQGAYEQFF; CDR3 DNA: TGTGCCACCAGCAGGACGGGACAGGGGGCCTATGAGCAGTTCTTC
J gene: TRBJ2-1; V gene: TRBV5-1; clone size: -; D gene: TRBD2; CDR3 protein: CASSVIAGSSYNEQFF; CDR3 DNA: TGCGCCAGCAGCGTGATAGCGGGAAGCTCCTACAATGAGCAGTTCTTC
J gene: TRBJ2-7; V gene: TRBV4-3; clone size: once; D gene: TRBD2; CDR3 protein: CASSGLAGGSYEQYF; CDR3 DNA: TGCGCCAGCAGCGGACTAGCGGGGGGCTCCTACGAGCAGTACTTC
J gene: TRBJ2-3; V gene: TRBV28; clone size: -; D gene: -; CDR3 protein: CASSLLTDRATDTQYF; CDR3 DNA: TGTGCCAGCAGTTTACTAACCGACAGAGCCACAGATACGCAGTATTTT
J gene: TRBJ2-1; V gene: TRBV18; clone size: -; D gene: -; CDR3 protein: CASSNRGGNNEQFF; CDR3 DNA: TGTGCCAGCTCGAACAGGGGGGGAAACAATGAGCAGTTCTTC
J gene: TRBJ1-1; V gene: TRBV25-1; clone size: -; D gene: -; CDR3 protein: CASSDLWVKGYTEAFF; CDR3 DNA: TGTGCCAGCAGTGATCTCTGGGTGAAGGGGTACACTGAAGCTTTCTTT
J gene: TRBJ1-2; V gene: TRBV29-1; clone size: -; D gene: -; CDR3 protein: CSVESRYGYTF; CDR3 DNA: TGCAGCGTTGAAAGCCGCTATGGCTACACCTTC
J gene: TRBJ2-7; V gene: TRBV6-5; clone size: -; D gene: -; CDR3 protein: CASTSGDPYEQYF; CDR3 DNA: TGTGCCAGCACCTCCGGAGACCCCTACGAGCAGTACTTC
J gene: TRBJ1-1; V gene: TRBV5-1; clone size: -; D gene: -; CDR3 protein: CASSQLGGRNTEAFF; CDR3 DNA: TGCGCCAGCAGCCAACTGGGGGGACGGAACACTGAAGCTTTCTTT
J gene: TRBJ2-6; V gene: TRBV2; clone size: -; D gene: -; CDR3 protein: CASSERSSGANVLTF; CDR3 DNA: TGTGCCAGCAGTGAGCGGAGCTCTGGGGCCAACGTCCTGACTTTC
J gene: TRBJ2-7; V gene: TRBV5-1; clone size: -; D gene: -; CDR3 protein: CASSPQVGYEQYF; CDR3 DNA: TGCGCCAGCAGCCCGCAGGTCGGCTACGAGCAGTACTTC
J gene: TRBJ1-5; V gene: TRBV19; clone size: -; D gene: -; CDR3 protein: CASSIGGVLDQPQHF; CDR3 DNA: TGTGCCAGTAGTATCGGTGGGGTTTTGGATCAGCCCCAGCATTTT
J gene: TRBJ2-1; V gene: TRBV6-4; clone size: -; D gene: -; CDR3 protein: CASTRLGPQVEQFF; CDR3 DNA: TGTGCCAGCACCCGACTAGGACCCCAAGTGGAGCAGTTCTTC